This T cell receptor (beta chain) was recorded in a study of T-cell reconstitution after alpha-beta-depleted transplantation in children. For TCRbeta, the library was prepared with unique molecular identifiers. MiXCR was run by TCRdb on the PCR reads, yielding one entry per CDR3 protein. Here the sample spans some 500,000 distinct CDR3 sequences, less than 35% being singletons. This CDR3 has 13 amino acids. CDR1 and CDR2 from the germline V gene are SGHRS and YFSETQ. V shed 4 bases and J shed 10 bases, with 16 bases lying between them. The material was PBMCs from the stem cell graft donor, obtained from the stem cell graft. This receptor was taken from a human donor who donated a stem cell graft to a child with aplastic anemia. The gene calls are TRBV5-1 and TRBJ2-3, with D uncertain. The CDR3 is CASSRRLPMAQYF. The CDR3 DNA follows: TGCGCCAGCAGCCGCCGCCTTCCAATGGCGCAGTATTTT.